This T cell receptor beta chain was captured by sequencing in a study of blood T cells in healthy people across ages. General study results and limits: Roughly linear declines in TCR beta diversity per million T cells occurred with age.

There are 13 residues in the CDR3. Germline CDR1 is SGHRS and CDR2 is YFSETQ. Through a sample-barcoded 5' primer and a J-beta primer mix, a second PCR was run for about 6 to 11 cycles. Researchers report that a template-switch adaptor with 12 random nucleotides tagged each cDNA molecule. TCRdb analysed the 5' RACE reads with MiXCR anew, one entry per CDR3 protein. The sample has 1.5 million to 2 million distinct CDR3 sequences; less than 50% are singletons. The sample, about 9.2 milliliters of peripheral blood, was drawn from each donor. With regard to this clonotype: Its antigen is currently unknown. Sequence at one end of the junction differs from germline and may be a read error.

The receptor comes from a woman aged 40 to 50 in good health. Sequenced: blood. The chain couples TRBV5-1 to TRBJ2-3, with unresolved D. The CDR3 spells CVSSLIPTDTQYF. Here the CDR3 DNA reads TGCGTCAGCAGCCTGATCCCCACAGATACGCAGTATTTT.